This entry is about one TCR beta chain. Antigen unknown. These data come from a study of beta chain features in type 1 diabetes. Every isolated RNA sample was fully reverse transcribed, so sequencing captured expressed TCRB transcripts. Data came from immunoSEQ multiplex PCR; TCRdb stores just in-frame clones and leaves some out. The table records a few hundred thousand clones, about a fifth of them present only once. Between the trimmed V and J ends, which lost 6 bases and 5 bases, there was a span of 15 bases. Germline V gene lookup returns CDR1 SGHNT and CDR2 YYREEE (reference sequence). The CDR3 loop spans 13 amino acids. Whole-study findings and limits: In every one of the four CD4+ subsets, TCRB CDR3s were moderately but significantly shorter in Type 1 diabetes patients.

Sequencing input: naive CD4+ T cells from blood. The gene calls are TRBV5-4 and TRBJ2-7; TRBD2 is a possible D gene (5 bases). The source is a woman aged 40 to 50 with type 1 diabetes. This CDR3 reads CASTSSRSHEQYF. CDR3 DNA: TGTGCCAGCACTTCTAGCAGGAGCCACGAGCAGTACTTC.